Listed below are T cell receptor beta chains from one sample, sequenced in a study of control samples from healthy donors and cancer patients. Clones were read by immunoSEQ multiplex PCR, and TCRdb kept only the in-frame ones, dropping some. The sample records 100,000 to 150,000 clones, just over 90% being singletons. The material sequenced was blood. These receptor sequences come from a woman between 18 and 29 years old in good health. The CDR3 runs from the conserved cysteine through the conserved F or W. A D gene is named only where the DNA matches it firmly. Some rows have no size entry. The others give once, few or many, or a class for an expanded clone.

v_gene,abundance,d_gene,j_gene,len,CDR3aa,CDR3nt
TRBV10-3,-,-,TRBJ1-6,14,CATRLGQPNSPLHF,TGTGCCACCAGACTAGGGCAGCCTAATTCACCCCTCCACTTT
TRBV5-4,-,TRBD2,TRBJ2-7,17,CASSLGVAGVSSYEQYF,TGTGCCAGCAGCTTGGGGGTGGCGGGAGTGAGCTCCTACGAGCAGTACTTC
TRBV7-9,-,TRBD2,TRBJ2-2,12,CASSAGGAELFF,TGTGCCAGCAGCGCGGGGGGCGCGGAGCTGTTTTTT
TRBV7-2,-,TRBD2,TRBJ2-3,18,CASSSYGLAGGSTDTQYF,TGTGCCAGCAGCTCCTACGGACTAGCGGGGGGTAGTACAGATACGCAGTATTTT
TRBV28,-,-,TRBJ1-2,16,CASTERGKIQDYGYTF,TGTGCCAGCACCGAAAGGGGGAAAATTCAGGACTATGGCTACACCTTC
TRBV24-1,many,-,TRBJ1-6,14,CATSDSGNNSPLHF,TGTGCCACCAGCGATTCGGGAAATAATTCACCCCTCCACTTT
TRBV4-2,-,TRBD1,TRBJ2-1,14,CASSRDRGNNEQFF,TGTGCCAGCAGCCGGGACAGGGGGAACAATGAGCAGTTCTTC
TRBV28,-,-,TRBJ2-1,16,CASSLGWISSYNEQFF,TGTGCCAGCAGTTTAGGGTGGATAAGCTCCTACAATGAGCAGTTCTTC
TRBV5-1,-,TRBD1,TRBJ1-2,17,CASSLAGGGSWNYGYTF,TGCGCCAGCAGCTTGGCTGGAGGGGGCTCTTGGAACTATGGCTACACCTTC
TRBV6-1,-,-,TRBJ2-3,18,CASSDGTTSAQRGSAQYF,TGTGCCAGCAGTGACGGGACCACGTCCGCTCAAAGGGGTTCTGCGCAGTATTTT
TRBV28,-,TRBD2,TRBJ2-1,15,CASSLPLPRLAEQFF,TGTGCCAGCAGTTTACCCCTTCCCCGACTAGCCGAGCAGTTCTTC
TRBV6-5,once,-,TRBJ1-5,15,CASTSIDSPNQPQHF,TGTGCCAGCACCAGCATTGACAGTCCCAATCAGCCCCAGCATTTT
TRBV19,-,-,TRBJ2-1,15,CASTEGLHSYNEQFF,TGTGCCAGTACCGAGGGACTGCACTCCTACAATGAGCAGTTCTTC
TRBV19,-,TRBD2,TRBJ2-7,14,CASSISGGAYEQYF,TGTGCCAGTAGTATCAGCGGGGGGGCCTACGAGCAGTACTTC
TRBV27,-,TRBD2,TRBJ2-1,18,CASSSWALAGVSGNEQFF,TGTGCCAGCAGCTCATGGGCCCTAGCGGGAGTGAGTGGCAATGAGCAGTTCTTC
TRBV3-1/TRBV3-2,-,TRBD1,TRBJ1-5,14,CASSLRGRLEPQHF,TGTGCCAGCAGCCTTAGGGGGCGTCTGGAGCCCCAGCATTTT
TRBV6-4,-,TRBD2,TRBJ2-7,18,CASSDSGLAGRVSYEQYF,TGTGCCAGCAGTGACTCGGGACTAGCGGGAAGGGTTTCCTACGAGCAGTACTTC
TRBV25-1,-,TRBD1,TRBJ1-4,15,CASSENRGLNEKLFF,TGTGCCAGCAGTGAAAACAGGGGGCTCAATGAAAAACTGTTTTTT
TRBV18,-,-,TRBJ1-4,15,CASSPTAGLGEKLFF,TGTGCCAGCTCACCTACCGCAGGGTTGGGGGAAAAACTGTTTTTT
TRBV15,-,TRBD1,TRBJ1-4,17,CATSRPETRGRGEKLFF,TGTGCCACCAGCAGACCGGAGACCAGGGGGCGTGGTGAAAAACTGTTTTTT
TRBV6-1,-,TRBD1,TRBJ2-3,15,CASSDRGQGVDTQYF,TGTGCCAGCAGTGACAGGGGACAGGGGGTTGATACGCAGTATTTT
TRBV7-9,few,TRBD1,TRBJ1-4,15,CASSPGQGEGEKLFF,TGTGCCAGCAGCCCCGGACAGGGAGAAGGCGAAAAACTGTTTTTT
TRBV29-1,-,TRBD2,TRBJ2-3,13,CSGSGGAKDTQYF,TGCAGCGGCAGCGGGGGGGCGAAAGATACGCAGTATTTT
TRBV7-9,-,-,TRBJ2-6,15,CASSLASPGANVLTF,TGTGCCAGCAGCTTAGCCTCCCCTGGGGCCAACGTCCTGACTTTC